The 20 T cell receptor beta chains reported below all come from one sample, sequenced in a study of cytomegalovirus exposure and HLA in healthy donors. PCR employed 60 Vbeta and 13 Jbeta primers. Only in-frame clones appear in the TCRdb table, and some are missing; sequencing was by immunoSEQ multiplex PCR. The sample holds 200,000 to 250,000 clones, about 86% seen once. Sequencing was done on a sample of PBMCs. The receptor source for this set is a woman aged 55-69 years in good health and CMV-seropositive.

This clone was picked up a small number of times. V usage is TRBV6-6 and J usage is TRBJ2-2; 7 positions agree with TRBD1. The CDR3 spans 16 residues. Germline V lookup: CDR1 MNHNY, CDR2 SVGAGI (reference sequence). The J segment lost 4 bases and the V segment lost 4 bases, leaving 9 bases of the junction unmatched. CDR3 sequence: CASSSPGQSGTGELFF. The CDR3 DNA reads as TGTGCCAGCAGTTCACCGGGACAGTCGGGCACCGGGGAGCTGTTTTTT.

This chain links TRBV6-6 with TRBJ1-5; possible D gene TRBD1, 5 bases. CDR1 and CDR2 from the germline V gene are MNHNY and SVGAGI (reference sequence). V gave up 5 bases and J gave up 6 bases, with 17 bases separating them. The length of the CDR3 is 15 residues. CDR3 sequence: CASSLVGGLGQPQHF. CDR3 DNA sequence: TGTGCCAGCAGTCTAGTGGGGGGGTTGGGTCAGCCCCAGCATTTT.

The CDR3 sequence: CASSVAGGEQFF. The CDR3, as DNA: TGTGCCAGCAGCGTCGCGGGAGGCGAGCAGTTCTTC. This chain joins TRBV28 and TRBJ2-1; 8 bases are a match to TRBD2. The CDR3 is 12 residues long. CDR1 MDHEN and CDR2 SYDVKM come from the germline V gene. The ends lost 6 bases at V and 10 bases at J; junction bases unmatched: 5.

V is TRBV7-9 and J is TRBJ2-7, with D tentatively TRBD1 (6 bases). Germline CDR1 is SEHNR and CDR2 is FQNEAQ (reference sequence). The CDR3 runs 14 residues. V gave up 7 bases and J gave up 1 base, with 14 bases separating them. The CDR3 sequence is CASTNGQTSYEQYF. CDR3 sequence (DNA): TGTGCCAGCACCAACGGACAGACTTCCTACGAGCAGTACTTC.

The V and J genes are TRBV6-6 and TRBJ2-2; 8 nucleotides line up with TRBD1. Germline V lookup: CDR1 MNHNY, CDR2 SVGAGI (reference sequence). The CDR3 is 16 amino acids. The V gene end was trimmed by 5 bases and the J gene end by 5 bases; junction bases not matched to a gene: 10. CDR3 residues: CASSPGTGLNTGELFF. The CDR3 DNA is TGTGCCAGCAGTCCCGGGACAGGACTAAATACCGGGGAGCTGTTTTTT.

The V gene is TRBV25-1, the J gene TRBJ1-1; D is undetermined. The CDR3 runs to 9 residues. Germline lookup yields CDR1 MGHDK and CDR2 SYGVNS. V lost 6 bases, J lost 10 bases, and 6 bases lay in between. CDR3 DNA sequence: TGTGCCAGCAGGAGTGTAGCTTTCTTT. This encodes CASRSVAFF.

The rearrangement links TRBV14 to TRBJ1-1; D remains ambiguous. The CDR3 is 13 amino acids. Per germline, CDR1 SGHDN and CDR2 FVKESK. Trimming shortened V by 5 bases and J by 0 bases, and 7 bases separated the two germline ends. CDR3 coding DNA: TGTGCCAGCAGCGCAGAATTGAACACTGAAGCTTTCTTT. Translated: CASSAELNTEAFF.

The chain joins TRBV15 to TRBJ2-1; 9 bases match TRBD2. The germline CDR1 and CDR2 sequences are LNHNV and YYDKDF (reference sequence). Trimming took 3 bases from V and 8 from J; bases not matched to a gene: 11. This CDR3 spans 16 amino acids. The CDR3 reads CATSRASGLAFYEQFF. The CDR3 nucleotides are TGTGCCACCAGCAGGGCCTCCGGACTAGCGTTCTATGAGCAGTTCTTC.

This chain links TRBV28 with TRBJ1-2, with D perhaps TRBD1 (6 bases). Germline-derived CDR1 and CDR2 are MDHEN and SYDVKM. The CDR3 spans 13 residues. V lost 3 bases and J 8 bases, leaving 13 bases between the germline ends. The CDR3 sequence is CASSFRDNFGYTF. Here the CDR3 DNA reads TGTGCCAGCAGTTTTCGGGACAATTTCGGCTACACCTTC.

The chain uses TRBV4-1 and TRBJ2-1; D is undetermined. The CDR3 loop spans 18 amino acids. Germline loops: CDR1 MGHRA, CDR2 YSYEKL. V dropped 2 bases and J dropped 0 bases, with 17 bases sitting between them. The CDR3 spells CASSQPPRRPSSYNEQFF. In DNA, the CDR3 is TGCGCCAGCAGCCAACCTCCCCGCAGGCCGAGCTCCTACAATGAGCAGTTCTTC.

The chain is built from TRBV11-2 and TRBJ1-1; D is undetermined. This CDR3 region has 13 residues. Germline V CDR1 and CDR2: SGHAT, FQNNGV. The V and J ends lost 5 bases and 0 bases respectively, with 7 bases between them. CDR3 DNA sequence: TGTGCCAGCAGCCCTCACATGAACACTGAAGCTTTCTTT. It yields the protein CASSPHMNTEAFF.

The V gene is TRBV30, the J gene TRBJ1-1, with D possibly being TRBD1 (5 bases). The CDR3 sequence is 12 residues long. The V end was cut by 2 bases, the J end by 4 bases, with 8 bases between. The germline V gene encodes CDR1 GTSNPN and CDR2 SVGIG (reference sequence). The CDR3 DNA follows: TGTGCCTGGAGTCCGGGGGGCACTGAAGCTTTCTTT. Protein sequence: CAWSPGGTEAFF.

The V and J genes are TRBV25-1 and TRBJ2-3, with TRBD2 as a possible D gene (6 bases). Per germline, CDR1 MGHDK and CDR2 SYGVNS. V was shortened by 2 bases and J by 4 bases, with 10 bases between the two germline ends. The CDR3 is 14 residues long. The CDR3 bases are TGTGCCAGCAGTGAAGTCGCGGGACCAGATACGCAGTATTTT. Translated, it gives CASSEVAGPDTQYF.

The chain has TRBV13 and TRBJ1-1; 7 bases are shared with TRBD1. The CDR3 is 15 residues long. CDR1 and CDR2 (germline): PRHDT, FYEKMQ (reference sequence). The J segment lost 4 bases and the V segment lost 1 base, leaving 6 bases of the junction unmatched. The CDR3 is CASSLVATGPTEAFF. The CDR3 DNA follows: TGTGCCAGCAGCTTAGTGGCGACAGGGCCCACTGAAGCTTTCTTT. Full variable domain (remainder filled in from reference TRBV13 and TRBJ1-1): AAGVIQSPRHLIKEKRETATLKCYPIPRHDTVYWYQQGPGQDPQFLISFYEKMQSDKGSIPDRFSAQQFSDYHSELNMSSLELGDSALYFCASSLVATGPTEAFFGQGTRLTVV.

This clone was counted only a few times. Here the CDR3 reads CASSYDRGGYTF. The DNA of the CDR3 is TGTGCCAGCAGTTACGACAGAGGTGGCTACACCTTC. This rearrangement joins TRBV6-5 to TRBJ1-2; D might be TRBD1 (5 bases). The V and J ends lost 2 bases and 7 bases respectively, with 8 bases between them. The CDR3 consists of 12 residues. The germline CDR1 and CDR2 sequences are MNHEY and SVGAGI.

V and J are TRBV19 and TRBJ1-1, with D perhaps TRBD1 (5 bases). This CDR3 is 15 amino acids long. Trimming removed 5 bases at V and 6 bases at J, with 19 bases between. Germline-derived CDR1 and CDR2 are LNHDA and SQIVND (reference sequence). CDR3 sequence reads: CASSGGDLIKAEAFF. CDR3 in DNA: TGTGCCAGTAGTGGGGGGGACCTTATTAAGGCTGAAGCTTTCTTT.

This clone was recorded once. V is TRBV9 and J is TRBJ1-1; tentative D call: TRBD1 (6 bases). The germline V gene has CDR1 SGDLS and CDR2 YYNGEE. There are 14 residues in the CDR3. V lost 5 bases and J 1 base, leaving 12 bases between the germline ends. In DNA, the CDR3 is TGTGCCAGCAGGGCCCGAGGGGGGAACACTGAAGCTTTCTTT. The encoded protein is CASRARGGNTEAFF.

CDR3 loop: CASSPLLAGVGGELFF. CDR3 in DNA: TGTGCCAGCTCACCATTGCTAGCGGGAGTAGGCGGGGAGCTGTTTTTT. The V call is TRBV18, the J call TRBJ2-2; 10 nucleotides align to TRBD2. CDR3 length: 16 amino acids. The V segment lost 2 bases and the J segment 7 bases; nucleotides outside the gene matches: 7. Germline CDR1 and CDR2: KGHSH and LQKENI.

DNA for the CDR3: TGTGCCTGGAGTGTGGGCATTGAGAGCAATCAGCCCCAGCATTTT. Protein sequence: CAWSVGIESNQPQHF. V is TRBV30 and J is TRBJ1-5; D not resolved. This CDR3 spans 15 amino acids. V was pared by 0 bases and J by 1 base, with 10 bases between. Germline V gene sequence: CDR1 GTSNPN, CDR2 SVGIG (reference sequence).

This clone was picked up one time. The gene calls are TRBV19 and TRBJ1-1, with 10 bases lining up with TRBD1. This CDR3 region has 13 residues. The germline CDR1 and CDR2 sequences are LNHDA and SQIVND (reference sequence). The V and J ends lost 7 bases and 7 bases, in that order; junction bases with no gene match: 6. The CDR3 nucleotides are TGTGCCAGTACCCTGACAGGGGGCAATGAAGCTTTCTTT. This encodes CASTLTGGNEAFF. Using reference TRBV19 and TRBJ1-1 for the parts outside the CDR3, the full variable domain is DGGITQSPKYLFRKEGQNVTLSCEQNLNHDAMYWYRQDPGQGLRLIYYSQIVNDFQKGDIAEGYSVSREKKESFPLTVTSAQKNPTAFYLCASTLTGGNEAFFGQGTRLTVV.